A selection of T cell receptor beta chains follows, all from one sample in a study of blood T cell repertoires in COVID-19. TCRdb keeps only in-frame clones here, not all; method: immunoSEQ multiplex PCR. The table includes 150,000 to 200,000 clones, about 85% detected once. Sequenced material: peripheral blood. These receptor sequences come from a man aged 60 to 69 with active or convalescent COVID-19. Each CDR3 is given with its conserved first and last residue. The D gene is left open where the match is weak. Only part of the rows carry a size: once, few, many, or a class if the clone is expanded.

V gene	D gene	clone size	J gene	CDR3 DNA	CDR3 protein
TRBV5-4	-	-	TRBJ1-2	TGTGCCAGCAGCTCGGGAGCTAACTATGGCTACACCTTC	CASSSGANYGYTF
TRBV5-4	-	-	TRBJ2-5	TGTGCCAGCAGCTTTCGGGCGGGGTCGTACCAAGAGACCCAGTACTTC	CASSFRAGSYQETQYF
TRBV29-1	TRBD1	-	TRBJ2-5	TGCAGCGTTGAAGTTGACAGGGGCCAACGGACCCAGTACTTC	CSVEVDRGQRTQYF
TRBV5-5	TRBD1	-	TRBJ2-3	TGTGCCAGCAGCTCTCGACAGGGTGAGGGCGCAGATACGCAGTATTTT	CASSSRQGEGADTQYF
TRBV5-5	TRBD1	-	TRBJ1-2	TGTGCCAGCAGCTTGTTTTTTTGGGGACAGCCTGTTGCTGGCTACACCTTC	CASSLFFWGQPVAGYTF
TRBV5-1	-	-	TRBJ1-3	TGCGCCAGCAGCGGCCAGGGGAACACCATATATTTT	CASSGQGNTIYF
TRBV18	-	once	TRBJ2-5	TGTGCCAGCTCATCGACAGGAACCGGGGAGACCCAGTACTTC	CASSSTGTGETQYF
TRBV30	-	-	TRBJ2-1	TGTGCCTGGAGTGTACAGGGACCAGGGGTAAATGAGCAGTTCTTC	CAWSVQGPGVNEQFF
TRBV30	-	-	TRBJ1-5	TGTGCCGCTGGTTTGGCGGGCAATCAGCCCCAGCATTTT	CAAGLAGNQPQHF
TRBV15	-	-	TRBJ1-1	TGTGCCACCAGCAGATCGACAGGATGGAACACTGAAGCTTTCTTT	CATSRSTGWNTEAFF
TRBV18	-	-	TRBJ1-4	TGTGCCAGCTCACCAGTTCAACGCGTCTCTGAAAAACTGTTTTTT	CASSPVQRVSEKLFF
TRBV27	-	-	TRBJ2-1	TGTGCCAGCAGTTTGGGGGGGGCAAATAATGAGCAGTTCTTC	CASSLGGANNEQFF
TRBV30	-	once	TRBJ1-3	TGTGCCTGGAGTGACGACAGTCAGAACACCATATATTTT	CAWSDDSQNTIYF
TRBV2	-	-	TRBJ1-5	TGTGCCAGCAGACTCCTTAGCAATCAGCCCCAGCATTTT	CASRLLSNQPQHF
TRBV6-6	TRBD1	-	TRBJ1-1	TGTGCCAGCAGTTACACAGGGGAAGGCACTGAAGCTTTCTTT	CASSYTGEGTEAFF
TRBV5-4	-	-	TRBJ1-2	TGTGCCAGCAGCCCGGACAGCAACTATGGCTACACCTTC	CASSPDSNYGYTF
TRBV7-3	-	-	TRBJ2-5	TGTGCCAGCAGCCTAACCGGGACTTACCAAGAGACCCAGTACTTC	CASSLTGTYQETQYF
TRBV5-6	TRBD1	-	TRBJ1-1	TGTGCCAGCAGCTTACGGACAGGGGCTTCCATGAACACTGAAGCTTTCTTT	CASSLRTGASMNTEAFF
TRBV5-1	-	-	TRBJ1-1	TGCGCCAGCAGCTTCGGGGGAGGCACTGAAGCTTTCTTT	CASSFGGGTEAFF
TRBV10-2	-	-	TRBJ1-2	TGCGCCAGCAGTGGACAGAGACTCTATGGCTACACCTTC	CASSGQRLYGYTF
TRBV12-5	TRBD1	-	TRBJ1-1	TGTGCTAGTGGTCCAAGGGACAGGGGCTTAGTGTTTAACACTGAAGCTTTCTTT	CASGPRDRGLVFNTEAFF
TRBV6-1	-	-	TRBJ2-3	TGTGCCAGCAGTGAAGCGCTCGGCGGAGATACGCAGTATTTT	CASSEALGGDTQYF
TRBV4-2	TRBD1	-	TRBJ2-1	TGTGCCAGCAGCCTTAGACAGGGCGATTCCAATGAGCAGTTCTTC	CASSLRQGDSNEQFF
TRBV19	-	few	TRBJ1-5	TGTGCCAGTAGTACTAACAGGGTTAGCAATCAGCCCCAGCATTTT	CASSTNRVSNQPQHF
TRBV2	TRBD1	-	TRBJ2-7	TGTGCCAGCAGGAGGCAGGGGGCATACGAGCAGTACTTC	CASRRQGAYEQYF
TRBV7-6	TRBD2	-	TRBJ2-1	TGTGCCAGCAGCTCTACTAGCGGGGGGTACAATGAGCAGTTCTTC	CASSSTSGGYNEQFF
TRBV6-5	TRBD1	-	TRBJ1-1	TGTGCCAGCAGAAATTGGGTGGACAGGGGCACTGAAGCTTTCTTT	CASRNWVDRGTEAFF
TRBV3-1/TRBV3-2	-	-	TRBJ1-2	TGTGCCAGCAGCCAAGTTAACCGGGGTGGTGGCTACACCTTC	CASSQVNRGGGYTF
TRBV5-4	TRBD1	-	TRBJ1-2	TGTGCCAGCAGCTTCGACAGGGTGTATGGCTACACCTTC	CASSFDRVYGYTF
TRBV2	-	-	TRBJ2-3	TGTGCCAGCAGTGAAGTAGCTAGCTCCTTTGAGTATTTT	CASSEVASSFEYF
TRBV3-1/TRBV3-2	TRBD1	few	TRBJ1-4	TGTGCCAGCCGGGACAGGAATAATGAAAAACTGTTTTTT	CASRDRNNEKLFF
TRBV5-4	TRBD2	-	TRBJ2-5	TGTGCCAGCAGCTCACCTAGCGGGGGAACCCAAGAGACCCAGTACTTC	CASSSPSGGTQETQYF
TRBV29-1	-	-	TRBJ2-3	TGCAGCGTTTACAGGGCAGATACGCAGTATTTT	CSVYRADTQYF
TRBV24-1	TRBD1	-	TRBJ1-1	TGTGCCACCAGTGGTCCGGACAGGGCGGAAGCTTTCTTT	CATSGPDRAEAFF
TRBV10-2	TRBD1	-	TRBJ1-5	TGCGCCAGCGGGACAGGGAGGGAAAATCAGCCCCAGCATTTT	CASGTGRENQPQHF
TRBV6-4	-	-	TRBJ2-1	TGTGCCAGCAGTGACTCGGAGCGATTGAGCTCCTACAATGAGCAGTTCTTC	CASSDSERLSSYNEQFF
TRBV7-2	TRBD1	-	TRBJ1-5	TGTGCCAGCAGCTCCTTCCCGGGACAGGGGAATCAGCCCCAGCATTTT	CASSSFPGQGNQPQHF
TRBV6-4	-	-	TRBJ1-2	TGTGCCAGCAGCGAGGAACAGGGCTATGGCTACACCTTC	CASSEEQGYGYTF
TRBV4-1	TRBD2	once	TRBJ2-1	TGCGCCAGCAGCACCAGACTAGCGGGGGGGTACAATGAGCAGTTCTTC	CASSTRLAGGYNEQFF
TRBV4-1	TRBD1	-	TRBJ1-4	TGCGCCAGCAGCCAACCGGACAGGGACGATGAAAAACTGTTTTTT	CASSQPDRDDEKLFF
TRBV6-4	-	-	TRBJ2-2	TGTGCCAGCAGTGACTCCCCAGGGGAGACCGGGGAGCTGTTTTTT	CASSDSPGETGELFF
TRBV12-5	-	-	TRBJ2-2	TGTGCTAGTGGTTTGGTACTGACTGGGGAGCTGTTTTTT	CASGLVLTGELFF
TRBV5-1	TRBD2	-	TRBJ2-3	TGCGCCAGCAGCTTGCAGACTAGCGGGGGAGCGCAGTATTTT	CASSLQTSGGAQYF
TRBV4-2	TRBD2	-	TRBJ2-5	TGTGCCAGCAGCCAAGAGCGGGCTAGCGGGGGGGCTATTCCTAGAGAGACCCAGTACTTC	CASSQERASGGAIPRETQYF
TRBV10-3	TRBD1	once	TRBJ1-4	TGTGCCATCAGTGAAGGACAGGCAGGGAATGAAAAACTGTTTTTT	CAISEGQAGNEKLFF
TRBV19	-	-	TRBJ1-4	TGTGCCAGTAGCGCCCTCGGTACGGGGGAAGATGAAAAACTGTTTTTT	CASSALGTGEDEKLFF
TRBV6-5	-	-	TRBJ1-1	TGTGCCAGCAGTTACTATGACAGTATGAACACTGAAGCTTTCTTT	CASSYYDSMNTEAFF
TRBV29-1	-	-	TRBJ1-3	TGCAGCGTTGGGGAGACAGGACCACCTTCTTCTGGAAACACCATATATTTT	CSVGETGPPSSGNTIYF
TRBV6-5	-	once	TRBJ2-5	TGTGCCAGCTTACATCCGGGGGTGGAGACCCAGTACTTC	CASLHPGVETQYF
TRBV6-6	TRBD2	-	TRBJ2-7	TGTGCCAGCAGCACGACTAGCGGGGGAGCCTACGAGCAGTACTTC	CASSTTSGGAYEQYF
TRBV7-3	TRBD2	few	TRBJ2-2	TGTGCCAGCAGCCTACTCAGCGGGGGGTCCGCCGGGGAGCTGTTTTTT	CASSLLSGGSAGELFF